The clone carrying this T cell receptor beta chain was picked up many times. The same CDR3 is also encoded by other DNA sequences in this sample. The sample belongs to a study of metastatic and nonmetastatic thyroid tumors. TCRdb re-called the PCR reads through MiXCR. Of 8,000 to 9,000 clones in the sample, about a quarter were seen once. The CDR3 runs 13 residues. Germline values: CDR1 SGHTA, CDR2 FQGNSA. V was shortened by 3 bases and J by 4 bases, with 9 bases between the two germline ends. Patients were all untreated before their thyroid surgery. This receptor was taken from a female donor with papillary thyroid cancer or a benign thyroid nodule (not recorded which). Some clones in this sample may be carry-over from other donors' samples. Sequenced input: adjacent normal tissue. The chain links TRBV7-2 to TRBJ2-5, with TRBD2 as a possible D gene (7 bases). The CDR3 DNA follows: TGTGCCAGCAGCTTGGGGGGGCGAGAGACCCAGTACTTC. It encodes CASSLGGRETQYF.